The 2 T cell receptor beta chains listed next were all sequenced from one sample in a study of CD8 T cells in ankylosing spondylitis. TCRdb processed the 5' RACE reads anew with MiXCR; each CDR3 protein has one entry. Among fewer than 200,000 distinct CDR3 sequences listed, over 15% were seen once. Sequencing was done on a sample of blood, either unsorted or a sorted T cell fraction (not recorded which). The receptors were sampled from a male donor under 30 with ankylosing spondylitis or in good health (not recorded which).

This clonotype was observed at least ten times. The CDR3 DNA follows: TGCAGCGTTGAACCGACACCTAACTATGGCTACACCTTC. Protein sequence: CSVEPTPNYGYTF. This sequence joins TRBV29-1 and TRBJ1-2; the D is unclear. CDR3 length: 13 residues. The V end lost 2 bases, the J end lost 0 bases, and 7 bases lay between the germline ends. Per germline, CDR1 SQVTM and CDR2 ANQGSEA.

There are many counts of this clonotype. This chain joins TRBV7-9 and TRBJ1-1, with a possible D match to TRBD1 (6 bases). Looked up from germline, CDR1 is SEHNR and CDR2 is FQNEAQ (reference sequence). The CDR3 runs 15 residues. V gave up 1 base and J gave up 5 bases, with 14 bases separating them. CDR3 sequence (DNA): TGTGCCAGCAGCTTAGTTTCGGCAGGGGAGACTGAAGCTTTCTTT. Amino acid sequence: CASSLVSAGETEAFF.